This is a list of T cell receptor beta chains from one sample in a study of tumor-infiltrating lymphocytes in primary liver carcinoma. TCRdb redid the calling of the multiplex PCR reads with MiXCR, one entry per CDR3 protein. This sample has approximately 46,000 distinct CDR3 sequences, with roughly 75% found just once. The sample consisted of tumor-adjacent normal liver tissue. These receptors all stem from a woman between 25 and 40 years old with primary liver carcinoma and hepatitis B virus infection. Both conserved end residues are part of each CDR3. A D gene is named only where the DNA matches it firmly. The listing skips clone size in some rows; elsewhere it reads once, few, many or a size class.

clone_size: NA; v_call: TRBV6-6; cdr3_length: 17; j_call: TRBJ2-2; d_call: TRBD2; cdr3_nt: TGTGCCAGCAGTTACGCTAGCGGGGGGACAGACACCGGGGAGCTGTTTTTT; cdr3_aa: CASSYASGGTDTGELFF
clone_size: NA; v_call: TRBV10-1; cdr3_length: 14; j_call: TRBJ2-3; d_call: NA; cdr3_nt: TGCGTCAGCAGTGAATACGGACCCACAGATACGCAGTATTTT; cdr3_aa: CVSSEYGPTDTQYF
clone_size: NA; v_call: TRBV6-5; cdr3_length: 14; j_call: TRBJ2-5; d_call: NA; cdr3_nt: TGTGCCAGCAGTTATTCGACCGGGGAGAGGACCCAGTACTTC; cdr3_aa: CASSYSTGERTQYF
clone_size: NA; v_call: TRBV11-1; cdr3_length: 16; j_call: TRBJ2-5; d_call: NA; cdr3_nt: TGTGCCAGCAGTTTAGCGGGACAGGGCTCCGTGGAGACCCAGTACTTC; cdr3_aa: CASSLAGQGSVETQYF
clone_size: NA; v_call: TRBV13; cdr3_length: 14; j_call: TRBJ2-7; d_call: NA; cdr3_nt: TGTGCCAGCAGCTTAACCAGGAGCCCCTACGAGCAGTACTTC; cdr3_aa: CASSLTRSPYEQYF
clone_size: few; v_call: TRBV5-6; cdr3_length: 17; j_call: TRBJ2-6; d_call: NA; cdr3_nt: TGTGCCAGCAGCCAGGGCAGTAGCTTCTCTGGGGCCAACGTCATGACTTTC; cdr3_aa: CASSQGSSFSGANVMTF
clone_size: medium-sized; v_call: TRBV29-1; cdr3_length: 14; j_call: TRBJ1-2; d_call: TRBD1; cdr3_nt: TGCAGCGTTGTTGTAAGAGGGGGCGTCTATGGCTACACCTTC; cdr3_aa: CSVVVRGGVYGYTF
clone_size: NA; v_call: TRBV28; cdr3_length: 15; j_call: TRBJ2-3; d_call: NA; cdr3_nt: TGTGCCAGCACCCCGAGCTTGATTACGGGAGATACGCAGTATTTT; cdr3_aa: CASTPSLITGDTQYF
clone_size: NA; v_call: TRBV6-6; cdr3_length: 12; j_call: TRBJ2-7; d_call: NA; cdr3_nt: TGTACCAGCAGCCAGAGTAGGTTCGAGCAGTACTTC; cdr3_aa: CTSSQSRFEQYF
clone_size: once; v_call: TRBV6-5; cdr3_length: 15; j_call: TRBJ2-1; d_call: TRBD2; cdr3_nt: TGTTCCAGCAATGTCGGGACTAACTCTTACAATGAGCAGTTCTTC; cdr3_aa: CSSNVGTNSYNEQFF
clone_size: NA; v_call: TRBV6-2/TRBV6-3; cdr3_length: 16; j_call: TRBJ2-7; d_call: NA; cdr3_nt: TGTGTCAGCAGACGTCTGGCCGGGGGAGGACACGGAGAGCAGTACTTC; cdr3_aa: CVSRRLAGGGHGEQYF
clone_size: NA; v_call: TRBV11-2; cdr3_length: 14; j_call: TRBJ2-7; d_call: TRBD2; cdr3_nt: TGTGCCAGCAGCTTAGCGGGGGGGCTTGGGGAGCAATACTTC; cdr3_aa: CASSLAGGLGEQYF
clone_size: many; v_call: TRBV12-3/TRBV12-4; cdr3_length: 15; j_call: TRBJ2-1; d_call: TRBD2; cdr3_nt: TGTGCCAGCAGTCGTATGACTAGCGGGAGGGGTGAGCAGTTCTTC; cdr3_aa: CASSRMTSGRGEQFF
clone_size: NA; v_call: TRBV5-1; cdr3_length: 16; j_call: TRBJ2-1; d_call: TRBD2; cdr3_nt: TGCGCCAGCAGCTTGGCTCTAGTGGGAGGGCCCAGGGAGCAGTTCTTC; cdr3_aa: CASSLALVGGPREQFF